The clone carrying this T cell receptor beta chain came up once. These data originate in a study of blood T cell repertoires in COVID-19. Whole-study context: Donors in the United States, Italy and Spain gave samples during acute or convalescent COVID-19. The analysed material was cDNA or gDNA that came from T cells, B-cell-depleted T cells, or PBMCs.

Original data processing: Estimation of nucleated cell counts relied on the amplification of reference gene primers. The table came from immunoSEQ multiplex PCR; TCRdb's copy has only in-frame clones and leaves some out. V, J and clone size are those of that table, while D and trimming were read from the DNA. Among roughly 130,000 clones listed, roughly 84% were seen once. CDR1 is SGDLS, CDR2 YYNGEE, per germline. V was trimmed by 0 bases and J by 0 bases, leaving 7 bases between them. The CDR3 has 15 amino acids. The chain recombines TRBV9 with TRBJ2-1; D is uncertain. This receptor was taken from a woman aged 30 to 39 who had recovered from COVID-19. Specimen: peripheral blood. CDR3 sequence reads: CASSVAENSYNEQFF. CDR3 DNA: TGTGCCAGCAGCGTAGCGGAGAACTCCTACAATGAGCAGTTCTTC.